This TCR beta chain was profiled in a study of cytomegalovirus exposure and HLA in healthy donors. Study information: Out of roughly 170 million T cells, an earlier analysis found roughly 100 million unique TCR beta sequences in total. Findings and caveats of the study: According to reports, the classifier identified cytomegalovirus status with high specificity and sensitivity.

Of note for this clone: Its antigen is unknown.

In nominal health when sampled, donors likely had unrecorded immune exposures nonetheless. Researchers ran the PCR with 60 Vbeta and 13 Jbeta primers. Generated by immunoSEQ multiplex PCR, the TCRdb table keeps only in-frame clones and is missing some. The top ten clones hold about 7.1% of a sample with around 68,000 clones, approximately 77% of them seen once. V was pared by 6 bases and J by 0 bases, with 18 bases between. Germline-derived CDR1 and CDR2 are MDHEN and SYDVKM. This CDR3 contains 17 residues. The chain links TRBV28 to TRBJ1-5; tentatively, D is TRBD1 (5 bases). Sequenced material: PBMCs. This clonotype originated in a woman under 40 in good health and CMV-seropositive. CDR3 DNA sequence: TGTGCCAGCAGCCTAAGGCGGGGGTCTTATAGCAATCAGCCCCAGCATTTT. It specifies CASSLRRGSYSNQPQHF.